The 9 T cell receptor beta chains in this list originate from one sample, sequenced in a study of human T cells and chemical hapten exposure. Time point denoted: patch test 1, 2 weeks after DPC sensitization. Treatment specified: therapeutic diphenylcyclopropenone sensitization with weekly scalp DPC. One entry per CDR3 protein results from TCRdb running MiXCR on the RACE reads. The repertoire holds some 380,000 distinct CDR3 sequences, with roughly 4.8% as singletons. The source was whole blood, collected in connection with sensitization to the hapten diphenylcyclopropenone (DPC). These receptors were taken from a woman aged 50 to 65 with alopecia areata. Some clones in this sample may be carry-over from other donors' samples.

In its sample, this clonotype was seen a few times. The chain employs TRBV29-1 and TRBJ1-2, with 7 bases lining up with TRBD1. This CDR3 has 13 residues. The junction had 8 bases not matched to a gene; V was cut back by 3 bases and J by 7 bases. Germline V CDR1 and CDR2: SQVTM, ANQGSEA. Here the CDR3 DNA reads TGCAGCGTTGATTCGGGACAGAGTGGTGGCTACACCTTC. This codes for CSVDSGQSGGYTF.

There are a few counts of this clonotype. The chain joins TRBV12-3 or TRBV12-4 to TRBJ1-2, with 9 bases identical to TRBD1. V shed 6 bases and J 7 bases; nucleotides not matched to a gene: 6. The CDR3 totals 13 residues. CDR3 sequence reads: CASSPRDRAGYTF. CDR3 DNA: TGTGCCAGCAGCCCAAGGGACAGGGCTGGCTACACCTTC.

This CDR3 reads CSVPEGNTQYF. The CDR3 DNA is TGCAGCGTTCCTGAGGGCAACACGCAGTATTTT. The chain recombines TRBV29-1 with TRBJ2-3; D may be TRBD2 (5 bases). Per germline, CDR1 SQVTM and CDR2 ANQGSEA. The CDR3 totals 11 residues. V was pared by 5 bases and J by 9 bases, with 12 bases between.

J is TRBJ1-4 and V is TRBV29-1; TRBD1 matches at 9 bases. With 6 bases clipped from V and 8 bases from J, the junction kept 7 bases outside the gene matches. CDR1 is SQVTM, CDR2 ANQGSEA, per germline. This CDR3 spans 13 amino acids. This chain's CDR3 is CSVSGTGLEKLFF. The CDR3 nucleotides are TGCAGCGTGTCCGGGACAGGGCTCGAAAAACTGTTTTTT.

This clonotype was picked up a small number of times. V is TRBV5-1 and J is TRBJ2-5; 9 bases agree with TRBD2. The CDR3 is 14 residues long. After removal of 6 bases from V and 7 bases from J, the junction contained 10 bases not matched to a gene. Germline V gene sequence: CDR1 SGHRS, CDR2 YFSETQ. The CDR3 sequence: CASTPVAGEATQYF. The CDR3 bases are TGCGCCAGCACTCCAGTAGCGGGGGAGGCGACCCAGTACTTC.

This clonotype was seen ten or more times. This rearrangement joins TRBV2 to TRBJ1-3, with D possibly being TRBD1 (5 bases). The germline V and J ends were trimmed by 10 bases and 0 bases, with 10 bases remaining between them. Germline V CDR1 and CDR2: SNHLY, FYNNEI. The CDR3 consists of 13 residues. The CDR3 sequence: CANQGDSGNTIYF. CDR3 in DNA: TGTGCCAACCAGGGTGACTCTGGAAACACCATATATTTT.

The genes are TRBV10-2 and TRBJ1-4, with D possibly matching TRBD1 (6 bases). This CDR3 spans 16 amino acids. V was shortened by 6 bases and J by 0 bases, with 14 bases between the two germline ends. Germline lookup yields CDR1 WSHSY and CDR2 SAAADI. CDR3 region: CASSPDGQSTNEKLFF. Written as DNA, the CDR3 is TGCGCCAGCAGCCCCGACGGACAGTCAACTAATGAAAAACTGTTTTTT.

This chain joins TRBV2 and TRBJ2-1; D may be TRBD2 (6 bases). Germline V gene lookup returns CDR1 SNHLY and CDR2 FYNNEI. The germline V and J ends were trimmed by 1 base and 4 bases, with 8 bases remaining between them. CDR3 length equals 14 residues. CDR3 sequence: CASSEGGEYNEQFF. In DNA form, the CDR3 reads TGTGCCAGCAGTGAAGGGGGGGAGTACAATGAGCAGTTCTTC.

This clonotype was observed a few times. The V call is TRBV11-2, the J call TRBJ2-7; TRBD2 matches at 7 bases. With 5 bases clipped from V and 0 bases from J, the junction kept 4 bases outside the gene matches. CDR3 length: 14 residues. CDR1 is SGHAT and CDR2 is FQNNGV in the germline V gene. CDR3 sequence (DNA): TGTGCCAGCAGCGCCCGGGACTACTCCTACGAGCAGTACTTC. This encodes CASSARDYSYEQYF.